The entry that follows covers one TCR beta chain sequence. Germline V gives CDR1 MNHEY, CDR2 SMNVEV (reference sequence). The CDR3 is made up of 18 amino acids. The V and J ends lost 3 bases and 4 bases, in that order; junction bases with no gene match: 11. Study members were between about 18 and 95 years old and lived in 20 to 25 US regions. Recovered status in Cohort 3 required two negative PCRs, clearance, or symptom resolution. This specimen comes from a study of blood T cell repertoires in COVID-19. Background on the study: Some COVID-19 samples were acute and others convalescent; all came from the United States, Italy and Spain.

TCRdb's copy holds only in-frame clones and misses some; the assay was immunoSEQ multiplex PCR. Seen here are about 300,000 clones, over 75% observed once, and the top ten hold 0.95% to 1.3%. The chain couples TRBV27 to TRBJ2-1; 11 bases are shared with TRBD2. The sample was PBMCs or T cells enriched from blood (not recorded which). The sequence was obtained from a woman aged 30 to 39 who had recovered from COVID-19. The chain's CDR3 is CASSFYKLAGGGYNEQFF. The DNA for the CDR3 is TGTGCCAGCAGTTTTTACAAATTAGCGGGAGGGGGGTACAATGAGCAGTTCTTC.